This T cell receptor beta chain was obtained from a study of vaccination and CD4 T cells after COVID-19. Study-wide background: The peptides that stimulated the cells were overlapping spike peptides from SARS-CoV-2, HCoV-NL63, HCoV-OC43 and HCoV-229E.

The Oncomine TCR Beta short-read assay was applied to DNA of cultured CD4+ T cells. Genomic DNA was taken out of cultured CD4+ T cells by extraction. TCRdb fed the PCR reads into MiXCR, producing one record per CDR3 protein. The data contain fewer than 10,000 distinct CDR3 sequences, 61% of them singletons. For this clonotype: Its target is unknown.

This CDR3 spans 17 amino acids. The germline V gene encodes CDR1 MNHEY and CDR2 SVGEGT. Trimming left V 2 bases short and J 4 bases short, with 20 bases between. The treatment denotes: 10-day PBMC culture with coronavirus spike peptide pools or control peptides (ViraFEST assay). This TCR derives from a human donor who had recovered from COVID-19. This rearrangement joins TRBV6-2 or TRBV6-3 to TRBJ2-5; D may be TRBD2 (6 bases). Sequences were obtained from CD4+ T cells from blood, cultured in vitro. The CDR3 loop is CASSYPLGGNRGETQYF. The DNA for the CDR3 is TGTGCCAGCAGTTACCCTCTCGGCGGGAACCGCGGAGAGACCCAGTACTTC.